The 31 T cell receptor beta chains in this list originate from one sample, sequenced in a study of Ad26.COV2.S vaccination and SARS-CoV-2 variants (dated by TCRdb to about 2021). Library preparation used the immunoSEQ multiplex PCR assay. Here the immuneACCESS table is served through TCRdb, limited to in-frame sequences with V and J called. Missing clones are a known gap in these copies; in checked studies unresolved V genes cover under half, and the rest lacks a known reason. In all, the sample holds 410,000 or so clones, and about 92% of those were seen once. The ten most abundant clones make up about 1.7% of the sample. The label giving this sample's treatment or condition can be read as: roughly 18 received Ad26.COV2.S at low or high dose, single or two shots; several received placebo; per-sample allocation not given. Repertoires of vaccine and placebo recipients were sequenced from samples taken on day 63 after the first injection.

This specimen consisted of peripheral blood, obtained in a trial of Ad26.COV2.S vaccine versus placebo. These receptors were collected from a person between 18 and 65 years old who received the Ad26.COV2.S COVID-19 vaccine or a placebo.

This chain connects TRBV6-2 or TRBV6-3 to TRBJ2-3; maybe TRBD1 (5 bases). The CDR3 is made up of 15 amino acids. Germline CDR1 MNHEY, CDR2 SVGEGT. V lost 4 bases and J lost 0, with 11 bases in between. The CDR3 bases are TGTGCCAGCAGTTCATATGGGGCTAGCACAGATACGCAGTATTTT. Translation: CASSSYGASTDTQYF.

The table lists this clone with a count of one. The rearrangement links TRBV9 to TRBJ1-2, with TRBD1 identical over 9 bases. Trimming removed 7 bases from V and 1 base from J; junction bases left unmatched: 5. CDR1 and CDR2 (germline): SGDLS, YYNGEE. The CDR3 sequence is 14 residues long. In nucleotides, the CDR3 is TGTGCCAGCCAAGGGACAGGGAGTAACTATGGCTACACCTTC. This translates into CASQGTGSNYGYTF.

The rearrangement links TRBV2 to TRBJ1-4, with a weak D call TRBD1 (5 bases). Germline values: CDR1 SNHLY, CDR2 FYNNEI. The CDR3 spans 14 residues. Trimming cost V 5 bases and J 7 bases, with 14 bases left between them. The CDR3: CASSPRDGGEKLFF. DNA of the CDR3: TGTGCCAGCAGTCCCCGGGACGGAGGTGAAAAACTGTTTTTT.

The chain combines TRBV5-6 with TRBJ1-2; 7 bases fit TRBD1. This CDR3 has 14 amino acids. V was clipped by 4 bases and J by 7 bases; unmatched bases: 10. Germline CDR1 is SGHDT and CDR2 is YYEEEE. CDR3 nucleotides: TGTGCCAGCAGCACAGGGGAGAGTGGCGGTGGCTACACCTTC. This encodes CASSTGESGGGYTF.

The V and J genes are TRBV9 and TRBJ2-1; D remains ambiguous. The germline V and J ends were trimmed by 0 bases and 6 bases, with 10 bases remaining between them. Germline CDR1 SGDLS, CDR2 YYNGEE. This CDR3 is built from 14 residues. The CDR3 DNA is TGTGCCAGCAGCGTAGATCCCCCTGGCAATGAGCAGTTCTTC. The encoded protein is CASSVDPPGNEQFF.

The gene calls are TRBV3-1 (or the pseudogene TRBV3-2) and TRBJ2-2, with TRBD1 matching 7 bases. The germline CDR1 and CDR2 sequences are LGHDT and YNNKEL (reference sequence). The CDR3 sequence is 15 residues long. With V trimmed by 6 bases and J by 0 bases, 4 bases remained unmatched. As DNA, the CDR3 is TGTGCCAGCAGGCCGACAGGGTCGAACACCGGGGAGCTGTTTTTT. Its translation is CASRPTGSNTGELFF.

The CDR3 coding sequence is TGTGCCAGCAGTTACCTCGGTGGGGAAGGCGACGAGCAGTACTTC. As protein: CASSYLGGEGDEQYF. The chain links TRBV6-2 or TRBV6-3 to TRBJ2-7; D gene ambiguous. V gave up 2 bases and J gave up 5 bases, with 16 bases separating them. CDR1 is MNHEY, CDR2 SVGEGT, per germline. The CDR3 runs 15 residues.

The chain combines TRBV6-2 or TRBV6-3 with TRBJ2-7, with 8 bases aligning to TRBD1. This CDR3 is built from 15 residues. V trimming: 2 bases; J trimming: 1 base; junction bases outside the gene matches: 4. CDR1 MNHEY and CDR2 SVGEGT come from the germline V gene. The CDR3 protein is CASSYVGQGSYEQYF. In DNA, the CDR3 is TGTGCCAGCAGTTACGTCGGACAGGGATCCTACGAGCAGTACTTC.

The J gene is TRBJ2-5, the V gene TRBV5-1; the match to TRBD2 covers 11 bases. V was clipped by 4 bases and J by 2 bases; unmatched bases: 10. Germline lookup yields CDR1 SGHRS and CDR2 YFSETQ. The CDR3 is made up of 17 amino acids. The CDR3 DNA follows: TGCGCCAGCAGCCGGGGACCACTAGCGGGGGAACAAGAGACCCAGTACTTC. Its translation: CASSRGPLAGEQETQYF.

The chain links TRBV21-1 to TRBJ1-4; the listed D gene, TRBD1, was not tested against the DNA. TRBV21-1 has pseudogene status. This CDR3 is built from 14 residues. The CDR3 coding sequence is TGTGCCAGCGGTATAACAGGGGCTAATGAAAAACTGTTTTTT. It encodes CASGITGANEKLFF.

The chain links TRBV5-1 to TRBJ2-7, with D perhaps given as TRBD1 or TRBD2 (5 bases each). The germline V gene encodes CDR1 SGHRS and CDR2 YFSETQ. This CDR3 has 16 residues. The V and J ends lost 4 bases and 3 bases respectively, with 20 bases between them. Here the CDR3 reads CASSSRLGDGNYEQYF. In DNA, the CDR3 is TGCGCCAGCAGCAGCCGTTTAGGGGACGGGAACTACGAGCAGTACTTC.

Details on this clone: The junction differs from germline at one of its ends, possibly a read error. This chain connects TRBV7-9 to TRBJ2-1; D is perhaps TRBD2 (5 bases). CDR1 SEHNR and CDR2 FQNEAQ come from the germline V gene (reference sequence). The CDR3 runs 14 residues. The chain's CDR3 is CASSLDGDYDEQFF. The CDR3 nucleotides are TGTGCCAGCAGCTTAGATGGTGACTACGATGAGCAGTTCTTC.

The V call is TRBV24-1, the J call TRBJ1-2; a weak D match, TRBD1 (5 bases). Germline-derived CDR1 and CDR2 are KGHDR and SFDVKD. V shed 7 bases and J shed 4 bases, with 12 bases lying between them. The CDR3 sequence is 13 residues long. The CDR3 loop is CATRGAGAYGYTF. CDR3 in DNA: TGTGCCACCAGAGGGGCAGGAGCCTATGGCTACACCTTC.

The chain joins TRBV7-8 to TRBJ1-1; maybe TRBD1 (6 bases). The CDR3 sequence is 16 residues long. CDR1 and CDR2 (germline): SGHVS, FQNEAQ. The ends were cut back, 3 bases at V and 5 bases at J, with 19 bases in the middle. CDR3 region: CASSLGGQYGWTEAFF. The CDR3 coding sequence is TGTGCCAGCAGCTTGGGGGGGCAATACGGTTGGACTGAAGCTTTCTTT.

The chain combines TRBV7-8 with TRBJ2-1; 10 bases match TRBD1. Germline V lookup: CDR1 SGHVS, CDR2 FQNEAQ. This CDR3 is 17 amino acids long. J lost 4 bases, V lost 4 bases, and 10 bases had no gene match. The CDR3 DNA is TGTGCCAGCAGCTCCCAGGAGGGGACAGGGGTATACAATGAGCAGTTCTTC. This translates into CASSSQEGTGVYNEQFF.

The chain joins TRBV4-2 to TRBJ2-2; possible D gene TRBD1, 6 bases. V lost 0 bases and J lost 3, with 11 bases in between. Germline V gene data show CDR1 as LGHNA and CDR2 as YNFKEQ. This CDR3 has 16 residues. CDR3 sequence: CASSQDRGGDTGELFF. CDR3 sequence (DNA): TGTGCCAGCAGCCAAGACCGAGGGGGTGACACCGGGGAGCTGTTTTTT.

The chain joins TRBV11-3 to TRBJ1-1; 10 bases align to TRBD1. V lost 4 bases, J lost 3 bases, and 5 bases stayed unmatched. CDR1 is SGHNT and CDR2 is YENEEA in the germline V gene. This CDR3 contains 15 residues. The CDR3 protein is CASSWGGTGDTEAFF. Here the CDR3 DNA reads TGTGCCAGCAGCTGGGGGGGGACAGGGGACACTGAAGCTTTCTTT.

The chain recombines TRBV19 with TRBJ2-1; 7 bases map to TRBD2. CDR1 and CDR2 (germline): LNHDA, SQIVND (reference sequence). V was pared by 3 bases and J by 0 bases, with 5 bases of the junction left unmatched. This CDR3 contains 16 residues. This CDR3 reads CASSMRGKSSYNEQFF. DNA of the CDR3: TGTGCCAGTAGTATGCGGGGGAAGAGCTCCTACAATGAGCAGTTCTTC.

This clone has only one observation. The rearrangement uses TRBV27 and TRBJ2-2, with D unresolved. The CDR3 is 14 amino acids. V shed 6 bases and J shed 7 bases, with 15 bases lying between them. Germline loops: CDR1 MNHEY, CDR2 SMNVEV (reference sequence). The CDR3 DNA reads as TGTGCCAGCAGCACGACTCGAGCGATCGGGGAGCTGTTTTTT. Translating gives CASSTTRAIGELFF.

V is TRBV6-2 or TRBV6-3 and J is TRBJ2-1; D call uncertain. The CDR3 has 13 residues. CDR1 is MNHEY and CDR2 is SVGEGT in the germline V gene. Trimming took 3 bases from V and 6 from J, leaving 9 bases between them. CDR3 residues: CASSYGSINEQFF. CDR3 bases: TGTGCCAGCAGTTATGGGTCAATCAATGAGCAGTTCTTC.

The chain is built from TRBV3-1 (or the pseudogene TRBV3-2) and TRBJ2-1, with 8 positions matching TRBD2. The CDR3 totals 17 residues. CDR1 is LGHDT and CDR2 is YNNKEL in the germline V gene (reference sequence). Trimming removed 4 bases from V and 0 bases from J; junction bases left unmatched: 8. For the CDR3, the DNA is TGTGCCAGCAGCCGGAATATAGCGGGGAGCTCCTACAATGAGCAGTTCTTC. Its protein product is CASSRNIAGSSYNEQFF.

The CDR3 nucleotides are TGTGCCAGCAGCTTGGGTGGCTCCTTGAACACTGAAGCTTTCTTT. As protein: CASSLGGSLNTEAFF. This sequence joins TRBV7-2 and TRBJ1-1; no definite D call. V dropped 3 bases and J dropped 0 bases, with 11 bases sitting between them. The CDR3 loop spans 15 amino acids. CDR1 is SGHTA, CDR2 FQGNSA, per germline.

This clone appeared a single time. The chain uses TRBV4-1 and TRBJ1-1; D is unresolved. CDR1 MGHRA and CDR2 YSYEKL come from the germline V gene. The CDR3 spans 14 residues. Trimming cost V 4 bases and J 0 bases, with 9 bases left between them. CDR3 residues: CASSLISLNTEAFF. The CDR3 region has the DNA TGCGCCAGCAGCCTGATCAGCTTGAACACTGAAGCTTTCTTT.

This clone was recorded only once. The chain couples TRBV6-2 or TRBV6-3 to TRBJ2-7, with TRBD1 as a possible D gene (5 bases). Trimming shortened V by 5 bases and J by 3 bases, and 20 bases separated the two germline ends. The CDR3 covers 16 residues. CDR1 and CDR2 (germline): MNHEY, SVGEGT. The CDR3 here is CASSHLRTPDGYEQYF. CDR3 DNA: TGTGCCAGCAGTCACCTCAGGACACCCGACGGCTACGAGCAGTACTTC.

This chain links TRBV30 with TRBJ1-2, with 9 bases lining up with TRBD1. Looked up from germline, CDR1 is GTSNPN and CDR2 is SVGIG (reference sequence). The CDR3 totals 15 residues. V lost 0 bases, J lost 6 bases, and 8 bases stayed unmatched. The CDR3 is CAWSVGWTGVHGYTF. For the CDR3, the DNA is TGTGCCTGGAGTGTTGGGTGGACAGGGGTACATGGCTACACCTTC. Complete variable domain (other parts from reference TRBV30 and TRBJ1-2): SQTIHQWPATLVQPVGSPLSLECTVEGTSNPNLYWYRQAAGRGLQLLFYSVGIGQISSEVPQNLSASRPQDRQFILSSKKLLLSDSGFYLCAWSVGWTGVHGYTFGSGTRLTVV.

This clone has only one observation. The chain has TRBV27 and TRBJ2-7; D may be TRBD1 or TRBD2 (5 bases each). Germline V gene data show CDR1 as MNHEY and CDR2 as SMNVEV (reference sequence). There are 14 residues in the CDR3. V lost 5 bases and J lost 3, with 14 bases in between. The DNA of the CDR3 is TGTGCCAGCAGTGGGACGGGACCCCACTACGAGCAGTACTTC. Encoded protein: CASSGTGPHYEQYF.

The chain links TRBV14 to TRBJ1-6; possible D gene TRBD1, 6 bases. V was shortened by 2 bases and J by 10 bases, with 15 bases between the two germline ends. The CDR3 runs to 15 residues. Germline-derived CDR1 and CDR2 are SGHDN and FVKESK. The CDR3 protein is CASSQTGLSHSPLHF. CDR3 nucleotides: TGTGCCAGCAGCCAAACAGGGCTGTCTCACTCACCCCTCCACTTT.

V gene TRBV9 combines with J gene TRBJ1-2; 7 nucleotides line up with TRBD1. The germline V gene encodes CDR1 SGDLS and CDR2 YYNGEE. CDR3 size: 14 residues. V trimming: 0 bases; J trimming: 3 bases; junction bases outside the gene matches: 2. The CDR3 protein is CASSVGGTDYGYTF. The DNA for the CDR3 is TGTGCCAGCAGCGTAGGAGGGACAGACTATGGCTACACCTTC.

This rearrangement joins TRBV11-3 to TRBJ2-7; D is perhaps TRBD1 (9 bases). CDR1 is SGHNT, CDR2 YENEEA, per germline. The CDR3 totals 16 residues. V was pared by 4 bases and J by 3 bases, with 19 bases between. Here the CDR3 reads CASSSGGPGQGYEQYF. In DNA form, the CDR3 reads TGTGCCAGCAGCTCGGGAGGGCCGGGACAGGGCTACGAGCAGTACTTC.

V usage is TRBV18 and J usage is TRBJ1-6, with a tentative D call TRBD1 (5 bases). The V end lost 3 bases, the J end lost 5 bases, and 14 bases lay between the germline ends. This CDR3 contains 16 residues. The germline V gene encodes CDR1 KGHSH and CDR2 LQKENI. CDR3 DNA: TGTGCCAGCTCACCGCAGGGATGGGCCGATAATTCACCCCTCCACTTT. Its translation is CASSPQGWADNSPLHF.

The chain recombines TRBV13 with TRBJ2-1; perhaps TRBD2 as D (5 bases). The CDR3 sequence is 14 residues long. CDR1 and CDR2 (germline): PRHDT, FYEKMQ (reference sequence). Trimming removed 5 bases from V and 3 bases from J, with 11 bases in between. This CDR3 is CASSVAGGYNEQFF. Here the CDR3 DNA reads TGTGCCAGCAGCGTGGCGGGCGGCTACAATGAGCAGTTCTTC. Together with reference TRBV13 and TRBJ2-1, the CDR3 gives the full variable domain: AAGVIQSPRHLIKEKRETATLKCYPIPRHDTVYWYQQGPGQDPQFLISFYEKMQSDKGSIPDRFSAQQFSDYHSELNMSSLELGDSALYFCASSVAGGYNEQFFGPGTRLTVL.